Below, one TCR beta chain is given with its context. The method was immunoSEQ multiplex PCR; TCRdb's version includes in-frame clones alone and lacks a portion of them. Of tens of thousands of clones listed, around 84% are singletons. This entry belongs to a study of blood T cell repertoires in COVID-19. V was cut by 1 base and J by 8 bases, with 11 bases left in between. CDR3 size: 14 residues. Germline CDR1 MGHDK, CDR2 SYGVNS. Sequenced: peripheral blood. The receptor comes from a man between 65 and 80 years old with active or convalescent COVID-19. The gene calls are TRBV25-1 and TRBJ1-4; D perhaps matches TRBD1 (6 bases). CDR3 sequence: CASSELGGGEKLFF. The CDR3 region has the DNA TGTGCCAGCAGTGAATTAGGGGGTGGGGAAAAACTGTTTTTT.